The 28 T cell receptor beta chains below were found in one sample sequenced in a study of blood T cell repertoires in COVID-19. Assay used: immunoSEQ multiplex PCR; TCRdb lists only in-frame clones, some missing. This table has more than 65,000 clones, around 85% appearing once. Sequenced input: peripheral blood. The receptors shown here come from a man between 60 and 75 years old with acute or convalescent COVID-19.

The gene calls are TRBV6-2 or TRBV6-3 and TRBJ1-1, with 9 bases lining up with TRBD1. The length of the CDR3 is 15 residues. Germline CDR1 is MNHEY and CDR2 is SVGEGT. Germline trimming cut 4 bases from V and 2 bases from J; bases unmatched to any gene: 5. The CDR3 nucleotides are TGTGCCAGCAGTTGGGGCACAGGGGGCAACACTGAAGCTTTCTTT. This encodes CASSWGTGGNTEAFF.

Here the CDR3 reads CASSITGGWSQPQHF. The CDR3 coding sequence is TGTGCCAGTAGTATAACCGGGGGTTGGAGTCAGCCCCAGCATTTT. The rearrangement links TRBV19 to TRBJ1-5, with a possible D match to TRBD1 (5 bases). This CDR3 region has 15 residues. V was cut by 2 bases and J by 6 bases, with 14 bases left in between. Germline CDR1 LNHDA, CDR2 SQIVND (reference sequence).

The V and J genes are TRBV30 and TRBJ1-2; D is undetermined. There are 13 residues in the CDR3. Deletions cut 2 bases from V and 3 bases from J, with 10 bases between. Germline values: CDR1 GTSNPN, CDR2 SVGIG (reference sequence). CDR3 in DNA: TGTGCCTGGAGTACCCAGATTTACTATGGCTACACCTTC. Protein product: CAWSTQIYYGYTF.

Notes on this clone: This CDR3 is also generated by other DNA sequences in the sample. The rearrangement joins TRBV30 to TRBJ1-1; D unclear. The CDR3 covers 13 residues. CDR1 is GTSNPN and CDR2 is SVGIG in the germline V gene (reference sequence). The germline V and J ends were trimmed by 0 bases and 1 base, with 6 bases remaining between them. The DNA for the CDR3 is TGTGCCTGGAGTGTACGGGAGAACACTGAAGCTTTCTTT. It specifies CAWSVRENTEAFF.

The rearrangement links TRBV24-1 to TRBJ2-1; 8 bases match TRBD1. Trimming took 4 bases from V and 8 from J; bases not matched to a gene: 12. Germline values: CDR1 KGHDR, CDR2 SFDVKD. The CDR3 contains 16 residues. The CDR3 is CATSELSGGAFHEQFF. The CDR3 DNA follows: TGTGCCACCAGTGAGCTATCAGGGGGCGCTTTCCATGAGCAGTTCTTC.

V usage is TRBV3-1 (or the pseudogene TRBV3-2) and J usage is TRBJ2-3; 7 bases match TRBD2. The CDR3 has 15 residues. Germline V lookup: CDR1 LGHDT, CDR2 YNNKEL (reference sequence). The J segment lost 0 bases and the V segment lost 0 bases, leaving 0 bases of the junction unmatched. The CDR3 loop reads CASSQELASTDTQYF. CDR3 DNA: TGTGCCAGCAGCCAAGAACTAGCGAGCACAGATACGCAGTATTTT.

The CDR3 is CASSLRSGRGWSDTQYF. The CDR3 nucleotides are TGTGCCAGCAGTCTAAGGTCTGGTCGGGGGTGGTCAGATACGCAGTATTTT. V gene TRBV7-2 combines with J gene TRBJ2-3; D perhaps matches TRBD2 (6 bases). Looked up from germline, CDR1 is SGHTA and CDR2 is FQGNSA. This CDR3 comprises 17 residues. V was cut by 6 bases and J by 4 bases, with 23 bases left in between.

The V call is TRBV3-1 (or the pseudogene TRBV3-2), the J call TRBJ2-7, with a possible D match to TRBD2 (7 bases). The CDR3 has 15 residues. V lost 0 bases and J 2 bases, leaving 11 bases between the germline ends. Germline V CDR1 and CDR2: LGHDT, YNNKEL (reference sequence). This CDR3 reads CASSQDFGGPYEQYF. DNA of the CDR3: TGTGCCAGCAGCCAAGATTTCGGGGGGCCCTACGAGCAGTACTTC.

A few counts support this clone. The chain joins TRBV2 to TRBJ2-7; possibly TRBD1 for D (5 bases). The germline CDR1 and CDR2 sequences are SNHLY and FYNNEI. V was trimmed by 11 bases and J by 2 bases, leaving 13 bases between them. The CDR3 runs to 12 residues. CDR3 DNA: TGTGCCGTTAAACAGGCGACCTACGAGCAGTACTTC. This translates into CAVKQATYEQYF.

The chain has TRBV10-3 and TRBJ2-3; 7 nucleotides line up with TRBD2. Germline CDR1 reads ENHRY; CDR2 reads SYGVKD. Germline trimming cut 8 bases from V and 2 bases from J; bases unmatched to any gene: 10. This CDR3 has 15 amino acids. The CDR3 here is CAIQRDYDDTDTQYF. Here the CDR3 DNA reads TGTGCCATCCAGCGGGACTACGACGACACAGATACGCAGTATTTT.

This rearrangement joins TRBV7-8 to TRBJ1-3; D remains unclear. Trimming stripped 0 bases from V and 7 bases from J, with 4 bases between. The CDR3 consists of 12 residues. The germline V gene has CDR1 SGHVS and CDR2 FQNEAQ. The chain's CDR3 is CASSLAENTIYF. DNA of the CDR3: TGTGCCAGCAGCTTAGCGGAGAACACCATATATTTT.

This chain connects TRBV29-1 to TRBJ1-1, with a tentative D call TRBD1 (5 bases). There are 12 residues in the CDR3. Germline CDR1 SQVTM, CDR2 ANQGSEA. Trimming took 7 bases from V and 6 from J, leaving 15 bases between them. The CDR3 is CSAAVGEAEAFF. The CDR3 DNA sequence: TGCAGCGCGGCCGTGGGGGAGGCTGAAGCTTTCTTT.

The J gene is TRBJ1-2, the V gene TRBV6-5; 8 bases are a match to TRBD1. V shed 7 bases and J 5 bases; nucleotides not matched to a gene: 9. Germline V gene lookup returns CDR1 MNHEY and CDR2 SVGAGI. The CDR3 sequence is 14 residues long. This CDR3 is CASTGTGDGYGYTF. The CDR3 DNA follows: TGTGCCAGCACGGGGACAGGAGATGGGTATGGCTACACCTTC.

The V and J genes are TRBV7-6 and TRBJ2-1; tentative D call: TRBD2 (5 bases). The CDR3 spans 16 residues. Per the germline V gene, CDR1 is SGHVS and CDR2 is FNYEAQ. V was trimmed by 2 bases and J by 0 bases, leaving 11 bases between them. The CDR3 sequence is CASSLRGRGSYNEQFF. In nucleotides, the CDR3 is TGTGCCAGCAGCTTAAGAGGGCGAGGCTCCTACAATGAGCAGTTCTTC.

The chain combines TRBV10-2 with TRBJ2-7; D is undetermined. The V end was cut by 0 bases, the J end by 6 bases, with 12 bases between. Germline CDR1 is WSHSY and CDR2 is SAAADI. This CDR3 contains 14 residues. The CDR3 sequence is CASSESIGSGEQYF. The CDR3 DNA is TGCGCCAGCAGTGAGTCTATTGGGTCGGGCGAGCAGTACTTC.

The CDR3 region has the DNA TGTGCCAGTAGTATAAGTCTAGCGGGGGAATACAATGAGCAGTTCTTC. It is translated as CASSISLAGEYNEQFF. The chain is built from TRBV19 and TRBJ2-1; 10 nucleotides line up with TRBD2. The CDR3 consists of 16 residues. CDR1 and CDR2 (germline): LNHDA, SQIVND (reference sequence). Unmatched junction bases numbered 5, after V lost 2 bases and J lost 4 bases.

The chain has TRBV5-6 and TRBJ2-1, with 13 bases lining up with TRBD2. The CDR3 is 17 amino acids. Germline CDR1 SGHDT, CDR2 YYEEEE. With V trimmed by 5 bases and J by 7 bases, 12 bases remained unmatched. In DNA, the CDR3 is TGTGCCAGCAGTCCCTACACCGGGACTAGCGGGGAAAATGAGCAGTTCTTC. Amino acids: CASSPYTGTSGENEQFF.

There are a few counts of this clone. The chain carries TRBV9 and TRBJ1-3; tentative D call: TRBD1 (6 bases). The CDR3 consists of 16 residues. V gave up 3 bases and J gave up 0 bases, with 13 bases separating them. Per the germline V gene, CDR1 is SGDLS and CDR2 is YYNGEE. In DNA, the CDR3 is TGTGCCAGCAGCGCCGGACAGCTCTACTCTGGAAACACCATATATTTT. This translates into CASSAGQLYSGNTIYF.

The rearrangement joins TRBV5-8 to TRBJ2-7, with 9 bases fitting TRBD1. There are 15 residues in the CDR3. Germline V gene data show CDR1 as SGHTS and CDR2 as YDEGEE. V was pared by 2 bases and J by 2 bases, with 5 bases of the junction left unmatched. The CDR3 coding sequence is TGTGCCAGCAGCTTAACAGGGGGCTTCCCCTACGAGCAGTACTTC. It encodes CASSLTGGFPYEQYF. Full variable domain (rest looked up from reference TRBV5-8 and TRBJ2-7): EAGVTQSPTHLIKTRGQQATLRCSPISGHTSVYWYQQALGLGLQFLLWYDEGEERNRGNFPPRFSGRQFPNYSSELNVNALELEDSALYLCASSLTGGFPYEQYFGPGTRLTVT.

This chain uses TRBV27 with TRBJ1-5, with 7 bases aligning to TRBD1. V was pared by 4 bases and J by 6 bases, with 6 bases of the junction left unmatched. CDR1 and CDR2 from the germline V gene are MNHEY and SMNVEV (reference sequence). This CDR3 spans 14 amino acids. The CDR3 region has the DNA TGTGCCAGCAGTTCAGGACAGGACAGTCAGCCCCAGCATTTT. This gives the protein CASSSGQDSQPQHF.

V is TRBV7-2 and J is TRBJ2-1; TRBD2 might be the D (6 bases). V was shortened by 5 bases and J by 7 bases, with 12 bases between the two germline ends. The CDR3 is 13 amino acids. Germline V gene sequence: CDR1 SGHTA, CDR2 FQGNSA. The CDR3: CASSPVTRNEQFF. CDR3 sequence (DNA): TGTGCCAGCAGCCCCGTGACTAGGAATGAGCAGTTCTTC.

The rearrangement joins TRBV28 to TRBJ1-1, with TRBD1 matching 9 bases. CDR3 length: 13 amino acids. The V segment lost 7 bases and the J segment 4 bases; nucleotides outside the gene matches: 4. Germline V gives CDR1 MDHEN, CDR2 SYDVKM. CDR3 sequence (DNA): TGTGCCAGCAACAGGGGGCTGGGCACTGAAGCTTTCTTT. Translating gives CASNRGLGTEAFF.

The chain combines TRBV6-5 with TRBJ1-2, with TRBD1 identical over 8 bases. The V segment lost 8 bases and the J segment 3 bases; nucleotides outside the gene matches: 11. This CDR3 comprises 15 residues. From germline, CDR1 is MNHEY and CDR2 SVGAGI. The CDR3 DNA follows: TGTGCCAGCCTAAGGGGATCAGGGGGCGACTATGGCTACACCTTC. Translated: CASLRGSGGDYGYTF.

This rearrangement joins TRBV25-1 to TRBJ2-2; a possible D gene is TRBD1 (6 bases). Between the trimmed V and J ends, which lost 6 bases and 2 bases, there was a span of 7 bases. Germline values: CDR1 MGHDK, CDR2 SYGVNS. The CDR3 runs to 13 residues. The chain's CDR3 is CASSRGNTGELFF. CDR3 DNA: TGTGCCAGCAGCAGGGGCAACACCGGGGAGCTGTTTTTT. The complete variable domain, with remaining parts taken from reference TRBV25-1 and TRBJ2-2, reads EADIYQTPRYLVIGTGKKITLECSQTMGHDKMYWYQQDPGMELHLIHYSYGVNSTEKGDLSSESTVSRIRTEHFPLTLESARPSHTSQYLCASSRGNTGELFFGEGSRLTVL.

The genes are TRBV6-6 and TRBJ1-1, with D maybe TRBD1 (6 bases). V was pared by 3 bases and J by 2 bases, with 13 bases between. In germline, CDR1 is MNHNY, CDR2 SVGAGI (reference sequence). The CDR3 is 15 amino acids. The CDR3 DNA reads as TGTGCCAGCAGTTATAGCGGGGGCCGAAACACTGAAGCTTTCTTT. As protein: CASSYSGGRNTEAFF.

The chain combines TRBV11-2 with TRBJ1-3; D gene unclear. CDR1 and CDR2 (germline): SGHAT, FQNNGV. The CDR3 has 13 amino acids. V lost 0 bases and J 4 bases, leaving 4 bases between the germline ends. In nucleotides, the CDR3 is TGTGCCAGCAGCTTAGAGGCAGGAAACACCATATATTTT. Its protein is CASSLEAGNTIYF.

The chain combines TRBV10-3 with TRBJ1-4; TRBD1 matches at 8 bases. In germline, CDR1 is ENHRY, CDR2 SYGVKD. This CDR3 contains 12 residues. With 10 bases clipped from V and 13 bases from J, the junction kept 11 bases outside the gene matches. The CDR3 nucleotides read TGTGCCAATCCCTCCAGGGGGCTGACACTGTTTTTT. This translates into CANPSRGLTLFF.

This clone was detected only once. The chain joins TRBV18 to TRBJ2-1; TRBD2 agrees at 11 bases. Germline V gene data show CDR1 as KGHSH and CDR2 as LQKENI. The CDR3 covers 17 residues. The V gene end was trimmed by 6 bases and the J gene end by 3 bases; junction bases not matched to a gene: 10. The CDR3 DNA is TGTGCCAGCTCCCGAAGGACTAGCGGGCGGTACTACAATGAGCAGTTCTTC. Protein sequence: CASSRRTSGRYYNEQFF.